These T cell receptor beta chains were read from a single sample in a study of T cell repertoires in cytomegalovirus infection. TCRdb fed the reads into MiXCR, producing one record per CDR3 protein. This table has about 740,000 distinct CDR3 sequences, about 40% appearing once. The sample comprised PBMCs. The receptors originated from a human donor in good health (CMV status not recorded). Some clones in this sample may be carry-over from other donors' samples. The CDR3 runs from the conserved cysteine through the conserved F or W. Each record gives: D gene, clone size, J gene, V gene, CDR3 protein, CDR3 DNA. D genes are given only for firm matches. The size field is filled for only some rows; it gives once, few, many or a size class.

NA	few	TRBJ2-5	TRBV25-1	CASSDGERETQYF	TGTGCCAGCAGTGATGGGGAGCGAGAGACCCAGTACTTC
TRBD1	NA	TRBJ1-5	TRBV19	CASSVDRGGNQPQHF	TGTGCCAGTAGTGTGGACAGGGGGGGCAATCAGCCCCAGCATTTT
NA	many	TRBJ2-7	TRBV7-6	CASSLEGGSYEQYF	TGTGCCAGCAGCTTAGAAGGGGGCTCCTACGAGCAGTACTTC
TRBD2	NA	TRBJ2-3	TRBV20-1	CSASGSGRDVKNTDTQYF	TGCAGTGCTAGCGGTAGCGGGAGAGACGTAAAAAACACAGATACGCAGTATTTT
NA	NA	TRBJ2-3	TRBV7-9	CASTLPDLVSDTQYF	TGTGCCAGCACCTTACCGGACTTGGTGTCAGATACGCAGTATTTT
NA	NA	TRBJ1-1	TRBV29-1	CSVDPGQMTEAFF	TGCAGCGTTGACCCAGGGCAGATGACTGAAGCTTTCTTT
NA	NA	TRBJ1-1	TRBV12-3/TRBV12-4	CASSPTGLGEAFF	TGTGCCAGCAGTCCCACAGGGTTAGGTGAAGCTTTCTTT
NA	few	TRBJ2-7	TRBV20-1	CSALRPYSYEQYF	TGCAGTGCGCTCCGGCCCTACTCTTACGAGCAGTACTTC
NA	NA	TRBJ1-5	TRBV7-2	CASSLVQIQPQHF	TGTGCCAGCAGCTTAGTGCAAATTCAGCCCCAGCATTTT
NA	NA	TRBJ1-6	TRBV6-5	CASSSGGIGSPLHF	TGTGCCAGCAGTTCGGGAGGGATCGGATCACCCCTCCACTTT
NA	NA	TRBJ2-1	TRBV18	CASSPLDSSSYNEQFF	TGTGCCAGCTCACCACTGGACTCGAGCTCCTACAATGAGCAGTTCTTC
TRBD2	NA	TRBJ2-1	TRBV11-2	CAISAGLAGRNNEQFF	TGTGCCATCAGCGCCGGACTAGCTGGGCGCAACAATGAGCAGTTCTTC
NA	few	TRBJ2-5	TRBV28	CASTALQETQYF	TGTGCCAGCACGGCGTTACAAGAGACCCAGTACTTC
TRBD1	NA	TRBJ1-1	TRBV6-6	CASSYSGQGITEAFF	TGTGCCAGCAGTTACTCGGGACAGGGGATCACTGAAGCTTTCTTT
TRBD1	many	TRBJ2-5	TRBV10-3	CAAQTGGGKTQYF	TGTGCCGCCCAGACAGGGGGCGGAAAGACCCAGTACTTC
TRBD1	NA	TRBJ1-6	TRBV7-2	CASSLKGGVSPLHF	TGTGCCAGCAGCTTAAAAGGGGGCGTTTCACCCCTCCACTTT
TRBD2	NA	TRBJ2-3	TRBV7-2	CASSMGLAGGRGVTQNF	TGTGCCAGCAGCATGGGACTAGCGGGGGGGCGGGGGGTTACGCAGAATTTT
NA	few	TRBJ1-2	TRBV6-1	CASSRGEF	TGTGCCAGCTCCAGAGGGGAGTTC
NA	once	TRBJ1-5	TRBV20-1	CSVPRRGNQPQHF	TGCAGTGTTCCCCGCAGGGGCAATCAGCCCCAGCATTTT
TRBD2	NA	TRBJ2-1	TRBV29-1	CSGGPGLAGGPSYNEQFF	TGCAGCGGGGGCCCCGGACTAGCGGGAGGGCCGTCCTACAATGAGCAGTTCTTC
NA	NA	TRBJ1-2	TRBV28	CASSPRSELRDGYTF	TGTGCCAGCAGTCCGAGGAGTGAATTACGGGATGGCTACACCTTC
TRBD2	many	TRBJ2-1	TRBV12-3/TRBV12-4	CASNFRAGLAGGRSYNEQFF	TGTGCCAGCAATTTCCGGGCGGGACTAGCGGGGGGACGTTCCTACAATGAGCAGTTCTTC
NA	NA	TRBJ1-1	TRBV7-6	CASSLRGRATEAFF	TGTGCCAGCAGCTTACGGGGTAGAGCCACTGAAGCTTTCTTT
TRBD1	NA	TRBJ2-3	TRBV15	CATSRAPQGADTQYF	TGTGCCACCAGCAGAGCCCCGCAGGGGGCAGATACGCAGTATTTT
TRBD2	once	TRBJ2-7	TRBV4-1	CASSHRRISGSTYEQYF	TGCGCCAGCAGCCACCGAAGGATTAGCGGGAGCACCTACGAGCAGTACTTC
NA	NA	TRBJ2-3	TRBV5-1	CASATEGITDTQYF	TGCGCCAGCGCAACCGAGGGAATCACAGATACGCAGTATTTT
NA	NA	TRBJ1-4	TRBV29-1	CSVGGGVNEKLFF	TGCAGCGTCGGGGGGGGCGTTAATGAAAAACTGTTTTTT